These T cell receptor beta chains were read from a single sample in a study of post-analysis software for immune sequencing data. In TCRdb, the PCR reads were re-called with MiXCR into one record per CDR3 protein. The data show under 900,000 distinct CDR3 sequences, roughly 50% seen once. Material: blood. The receptors originated from a girl between 10 and 17 years old with multiple sclerosis. Each CDR3 is given with its conserved first and last residue. Each record gives: V gene, D gene, clone size, J gene, CDR3 DNA, CDR3 protein. A D gene is named only where the DNA matches it firmly. Some rows have no size entry. The others give once, few or many, or a class for an expanded clone.

TRBV15	TRBD2	.	TRBJ2-5	TGTGCCACCAAGACTAGCGGGGGGGTGGAGACCCAGTACTTC	CATKTSGGVETQYF
TRBV12-3/TRBV12-4	.	few	TRBJ2-7	TGTGCCAGCAGGAAGGGGGGAACCTACGAGCAGTACTTC	CASRKGGTYEQYF
TRBV7-2	TRBD2	few	TRBJ2-1	TGTGCCAGCAGCCCCCCTGGGGGGGATAACAATGAGCAGTTCTTC	CASSPPGGDNNEQFF
TRBV5-5	.	.	TRBJ2-5	TGTGCCAGCAGCTCTGTCGGGACCCAGGGACAGTACTTC	CASSSVGTQGQYF
TRBV20-1	TRBD2	.	TRBJ2-7	TGCAGTGCTAGAGACCCCGGGACTAGCGGGATCGAGCAGTACTTC	CSARDPGTSGIEQYF
TRBV6-1	.	.	TRBJ2-1	TGTGCCAGCAGGCCTGGGGCAACCAGTATCTCCTACAATGAGCGGTTCTTC	CASRPGATSISYNERFF
TRBV5-1	.	.	TRBJ1-2	TGCGCCAGCAGCTCCGGGACCCTTGATCAAGGCTACACCTTC	CASSSGTLDQGYTF
TRBV7-2	.	.	TRBJ2-1	TGTGCCAGCAGCTCCTTTTATAAGAGCTCCTACAATGAGCAGTTCTTC	CASSSFYKSSYNEQFF
TRBV11-2	TRBD1	.	TRBJ1-2	TGTGCCAGCAGCTCGGCCGGGACAGGGACCTATGGCTACACCTTC	CASSSAGTGTYGYTF
TRBV12-5	TRBD1	.	TRBJ1-5	TGTGCTAGTGGTTCTGGACCCCAGGGGGTTAGCAATCAGCCCCAGCATTTT	CASGSGPQGVSNQPQHF
TRBV18	.	once	TRBJ2-5	TGTGCCAGCTCACCAATCAAGTGGTCCGGGTCGGAGACCCAGTACTTC	CASSPIKWSGSETQYF
TRBV7-8	TRBD2	.	TRBJ2-5	TGTGCCAGCAGCTTAGAGGGGGGGACTAGCGGGAGAGGCCAAGAGACCCAGTACTTC	CASSLEGGTSGRGQETQYF
TRBV5-1	.	few	TRBJ2-6	TGCGCCAGCAGGGGGAGATCGGACAGTTTTTCCTCTGGGGCCAACGTCCTGACTTTC	CASRGRSDSFSSGANVLTF
TRBV29-1	TRBD2	many	TRBJ2-5	TGCAGCGTTGATGGGCTAGCGGGAGCCTTGTCGGAGACCCAGTACTTC	CSVDGLAGALSETQYF
TRBV5-1	TRBD1	many	TRBJ2-1	TGCGCCAGCAGATATGACAGGGGACCCTACAATGAGCAGTTCTTC	CASRYDRGPYNEQFF
TRBV20-1	TRBD1	few	TRBJ2-7	TGCAGTGCTGGACAGGGCTTCGGATCCTACGAGCAGTACTTC	CSAGQGFGSYEQYF
TRBV28	.	.	TRBJ1-1	TGTGCCAGCAGTTTCCCCTACCGGACCACTGAAGCTTTCTTT	CASSFPYRTTEAFF
TRBV11-2	TRBD2	.	TRBJ2-5	TGTGCCAGCAGCTTAGGGACTAGCGGGAGTCAAGAGACCCAGTACTTC	CASSLGTSGSQETQYF
TRBV5-8	.	few	TRBJ1-1	TGTGCCAGCAGCTTGGTGGTGGCGGCTCTGAACACTGAAGCTTTCTTT	CASSLVVAALNTEAFF
TRBV9	TRBD2	few	TRBJ2-4	TGTGCCAGCAGCGCACGGGGGGGCGAATGGAACATTCAGTACTTC	CASSARGGEWNIQYF
TRBV24-1	.	few	TRBJ2-1	TGTGCCACCAGTGACCCCTCGGGGGAGAGCGGGAATGAGCAGTTCTTC	CATSDPSGESGNEQFF